The 13 T cell receptor beta chains given below trace back to one sample, sequenced in a study of blood T cell repertoires in COVID-19. TCRdb keeps only in-frame clones here, not all; method: immunoSEQ multiplex PCR. This sample has approximately 240,000 clones, with 85% to 95% found just once. The sample was PBMCs or T cells enriched from blood (not recorded which). Every receptor here comes from a woman between 18 and 30 years old who had recovered from COVID-19.

V gene TRBV24-1 combines with J gene TRBJ2-1; 11 bases align to TRBD2. This CDR3 region has 17 residues. Germline-derived CDR1 and CDR2 are KGHDR and SFDVKD. With V trimmed by 7 bases and J by 0 bases, 7 bases remained unmatched. The CDR3 spells CATSPSGGQNSYNEQFF. CDR3 nucleotide sequence: TGTGCCACCAGCCCTAGCGGGGGGCAAAACTCCTACAATGAGCAGTTCTTC.

The sample holds one count of this clone. This chain connects TRBV2 to TRBJ2-2; D remains unclear. Germline lookup yields CDR1 SNHLY and CDR2 FYNNEI. This CDR3 contains 12 residues. The germline V and J ends were trimmed by 4 bases and 6 bases, with 6 bases remaining between them. CDR3 residues: CASSVFSGELFF. As DNA, the CDR3 is TGTGCCAGCAGTGTATTCTCCGGGGAGCTGTTTTTT.

This chain uses TRBV5-1 with TRBJ2-1; perhaps TRBD1 as D (5 bases). This CDR3 region has 13 residues. V gave up 6 bases and J gave up 11 bases, with 18 bases separating them. The germline V gene encodes CDR1 SGHRS and CDR2 YFSETQ. The CDR3 region has the DNA TGCGCCAGCAAGGGCCGGACACCCATTAAGCAGTTCTTC. It encodes CASKGRTPIKQFF.

V usage is TRBV7-3 and J usage is TRBJ2-1; TRBD2 is a possible D gene (5 bases). V lost 5 bases and J lost 4, with 18 bases in between. The germline CDR1 and CDR2 sequences are SGHTA and FQGTGA. CDR3 length equals 16 residues. The CDR3 loop reads CASSPSGVSGYNEQFF. The CDR3 bases are TGTGCCAGCAGCCCGAGTGGGGTCTCGGGATACAATGAGCAGTTCTTC.

The V call is TRBV19, the J call TRBJ2-7; TRBD2 agrees at 7 bases. Germline-derived CDR1 and CDR2 are LNHDA and SQIVND (reference sequence). V shed 8 bases, J shed 0 bases, and the junction held 10 bases outside the gene matches. The CDR3 is 15 residues long. The CDR3 region is CASGFAGVTSYEQYF. The CDR3 DNA sequence: TGTGCCAGTGGCTTTGCGGGAGTAACCTCCTACGAGCAGTACTTC.

About this clone itself: One end of the junction is discordant with germline, which a read error may explain. The V call is TRBV7-3, the J call TRBJ2-5; 9 bases map to TRBD1. This CDR3 spans 15 amino acids. Looked up from germline, CDR1 is SGHTA and CDR2 is FQGTGA. The CDR3 loop reads CASSVTQGAWETQYF. For the CDR3, the DNA is TGTGCCAGCAGCGTAACACAGGGGGCCTGGGAGACCCAGTACTTC.

V and J are TRBV4-1 and TRBJ2-7, with D tentatively TRBD1 (8 bases). The CDR3 has 15 residues. CDR1 and CDR2 from the germline V gene are MGHRA and YSYEKL. V was cut by 4 bases and J by 3 bases, with 16 bases left in between. The CDR3 reads CASSREQGGGYEQYF. The CDR3 DNA reads TGCGCCAGCAGCCGGGAACAGGGGGGGGGCTACGAGCAGTACTTC.

The V call is TRBV25-1, the J call TRBJ1-1, with 7 bases fitting TRBD1. Germline loops: CDR1 MGHDK, CDR2 SYGVNS. V lost 5 bases and J lost 1; bases outside the gene matches: 7. The CDR3 has 15 amino acids. The CDR3 here is CASSPDRARNTEAFF. For the CDR3, the DNA is TGTGCCAGCAGTCCTGACAGGGCCCGGAACACTGAAGCTTTCTTT.

This chain uses TRBV7-2 with TRBJ1-3; D may be TRBD1 (5 bases). Per germline, CDR1 SGHTA and CDR2 FQGNSA. The CDR3 spans 16 residues. V was clipped by 5 bases and J by 0 bases, with 14 bases between them. CDR3 sequence: CASSPQTVNSGNTIYF. The CDR3 bases are TGTGCCAGCAGCCCCCAGACAGTTAACTCTGGAAACACCATATATTTT.

The rearrangement joins TRBV28 to TRBJ2-7; 7 positions agree with TRBD1. V was clipped by 3 bases and J by 4 bases; unmatched bases: 3. The germline V gene encodes CDR1 MDHEN and CDR2 SYDVKM. The CDR3 length is 13 residues. The chain's CDR3 is CASSFQGEYEQYF. CDR3 bases: TGTGCCAGCAGTTTTCAGGGGGAATACGAGCAGTACTTC.

This clone showed up just once. The chain carries TRBV29-1 and TRBJ1-2, with 8 positions matching TRBD1. In germline, CDR1 is SQVTM, CDR2 ANQGSEA. With 7 bases clipped from V and 4 bases from J, the junction kept 5 bases outside the gene matches. The CDR3 sequence is 12 residues long. The CDR3 bases are TGCAGCGCTGGAGACAGGGGCTATGGCTACACCTTC. Translated, it gives CSAGDRGYGYTF.

This chain links TRBV6-6 with TRBJ1-2; no firm D call. Germline V gene sequence: CDR1 MNHNY, CDR2 SVGAGI (reference sequence). V lost 5 bases to trimming and J lost 4 bases, with 14 bases between them. The CDR3 extends over 14 amino acids. This CDR3 is CASSNGLGSYGYTF. The CDR3 coding sequence is TGTGCCAGCAGTAATGGTCTGGGGAGCTATGGCTACACCTTC.

CDR3 loop: CASSLGTGSLYGYTF. For the CDR3, the DNA is TGTGCCAGCTCACTAGGGACAGGGAGTCTTTATGGCTACACCTTC. The rearrangement uses TRBV18 and TRBJ1-2; TRBD1 matches 9 bases. This CDR3 is built from 15 residues. Germline CDR1 is KGHSH and CDR2 is LQKENI. V gave up 4 bases and J gave up 5 bases; unmatched junction bases: 8.